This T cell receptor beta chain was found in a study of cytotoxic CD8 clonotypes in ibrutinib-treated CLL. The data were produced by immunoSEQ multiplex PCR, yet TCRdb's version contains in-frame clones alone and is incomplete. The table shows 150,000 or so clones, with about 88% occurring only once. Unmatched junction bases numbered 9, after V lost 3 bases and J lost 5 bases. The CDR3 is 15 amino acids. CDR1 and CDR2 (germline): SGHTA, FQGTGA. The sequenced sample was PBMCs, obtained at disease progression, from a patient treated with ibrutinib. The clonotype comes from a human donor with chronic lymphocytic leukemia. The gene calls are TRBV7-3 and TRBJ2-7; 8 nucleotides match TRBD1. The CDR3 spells CASSLEGTGGDEQYF. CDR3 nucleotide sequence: TGTGCCAGCAGCTTGGAGGGGACAGGAGGCGACGAGCAGTACTTC.